This T cell receptor beta chain was captured by sequencing in a study of early T cells in non-severe SARS-CoV-2 infection (dated by TCRdb to about 2021). With respect to the entire study: TCR sequencing used bulk RNA from unsorted whole blood, so alpha and beta chains could not be paired. Overall results and qualifications from the work: VDJdb matching was skewed toward anti-spike CD8 responses and likely underestimated virus-specific expansions, missing private and CD4 specificities.

The study was a case-control design nested within a healthcare worker cohort in London, UK, with weekly nasopharyngeal swab PCR tests and blood sampling. Between 23 and 31 March 2020, the week of the UK lockdown, healthcare workers were enrolled and then followed up weekly for as long as 16 weeks. The CDR3, cysteine through phenylalanine, is 18 amino acids long. Left in the record is the CDR3 DNA by itself, 54 bases read in frame from the first base. Here V drops 5 bases and J drops 4 bases, and the junction holds 17 bases not matched to any gene. CDR1 is given as MDHEN and CDR2 as SYDVKM, both from the germline V gene. Library preparation used 5' RACE. Sequencing took place on a NextSeq 500. The TCR library protocol attached unique molecular identifiers to individual cDNA molecules to correct for sequencing error and PCR bias. Both TCR alpha and beta chains were sequenced, and tight co-correlation was observed between alpha and beta sequence abundances in each sample. In the source study's methods: Decombinator V4 was used to annotate TCR sequences for V gene, J gene and CDR3. TCRs were defined as expanded if a significant change between any two time points was detected under a Poisson model with p below 0.0001. TCR abundances were normalised to the total number of TCRs sequenced in each sample and reported as counts per million. MAIT TCRs were defined by TRAV1-2 paired with TRAJ12, TRAJ20 or TRAJ33, and iNKT TCRs by TRAV10 paired with TRAJ18. VDJdb, accessed 1 November 2021, was searched for CMV, EBV and SARS-CoV-2 annotated TCRs, with TCRs annotated for multiple antigens excluded. TCRdb's own reprocessing of the public reads used fastp at Q25 and MiXCR and kept productive beta chains. Merged by CDR3 protein, the rows form single entries marked with the most common genes and DNA. The V and J calls were determined by TCRdb, not by the authors. The table for this sample lists 100,000 to 130,000 distinct CDR3 sequences; roughly 10% of them were counted only once. The ten top clones hold 6.5% to 8% of the sample.

This clonotype was observed many times. Its antigen remains undetermined. Base quality data are lacking; no much larger clone is found one base away. The chain couples TRBV28 to TRBJ2-4, with TRBD2 matching 7 junction bases. The clonotype comes from an adult who was a healthcare worker with PCR-confirmed SARS-CoV-2 infection or an uninfected control (not recorded which). Sequences were obtained from whole blood. The CDR3 region: CASSLNPSTTSAKNIQYF. DNA sequence: TGTGCCAGCAGTCTAAACCCCTCGACTACTAGCGCGAAAAACATTCAGTACTTC. Joined to the reference TRBV28 and TRBJ2-4 proteins, this CDR3 gives the full variable domain: DVKVTQSSRYLVKRTGEKVFLECVQDMDHENMFWYRQDPGLGLRLIYFSYDVKMKEKGDIPEGYSVSREKKERFSLILESASTNQTSMYLCASSLNPSTTSAKNIQYFGAGTRLSVL.